The sequence of this T cell receptor (beta chain) was determined in a study of blood T cell repertoires in COVID-19. In the study overall: Material from acute and convalescent COVID-19 was sourced from the United States, Italy and Spain. PBMCs, B-cell-depleted T cells, or T cells provided the cDNA or gDNA that made up the material.

In the authors' methods: Reference gene primer amplification gave nucleated cell count estimates. Using immunoSEQ multiplex PCR, the repertoire was profiled, and TCRdb retains in-frame clones only, with some absent. V and J calls and clone size are those listed in that table; D and trimming were worked out from the DNA. The sample gives over 40,000 clones, 90% of which show up once; roughly 10% is in the top ten. Germline lookup yields CDR1 SQVTM and CDR2 ANQGSEA. The CDR3 loop spans 13 amino acids. V dropped 7 bases and J dropped 3; count of bases not matched to a gene: 9. This sequence was found in a woman aged 80 or over with acute or convalescent COVID-19. The sample comprised peripheral blood. The chain recombines TRBV29-1 with TRBJ2-7; TRBD1 agrees at 7 bases. The CDR3 reads CSASAGTDYEQYF. The CDR3 nucleotides are TGCAGCGCATCGGCCGGGACAGACTACGAGCAGTACTTC.